This TCR beta chain was captured by sequencing in a study of blood T cell repertoires in COVID-19. Across the study: Samples of COVID-19 (acute and convalescent) were obtained from the United States, Italy and Spain.

Only in-frame clones appear in the TCRdb table, and some are missing; sequencing was by immunoSEQ multiplex PCR. This table holds 200,000 to 300,000 clones, over 80% found once. The germline V and J ends were trimmed by 0 bases and 1 base, with 10 bases remaining between them. Germline V gene data show CDR1 as SGHRS and CDR2 as YFSETQ. CDR3 length: 15 amino acids. In the case of this clone: Other nucleotide sequences from this sample produce the same CDR3.

This sequence was found in a woman aged 60-75 years with active or convalescent COVID-19. Input material: peripheral blood. V usage is TRBV5-1 and J usage is TRBJ2-5, with D perhaps matching TRBD2 (6 bases). The CDR3 spells CASSLVGGTQETQYF. Written as DNA, the CDR3 is TGCGCCAGCAGCTTGGTCGGAGGGACCCAAGAGACCCAGTACTTC.